This note documents a single TCR beta chain sequence. As yet, its antigen is unknown. This sample is drawn from a study of beta chain features in type 1 diabetes. Study conclusions and caveats: Comparison showed that naive, central memory and Treg TCRB repertoires appeared more similar among patients than among healthy donors. A moderate, significant TCRB CDR3 shortening appeared in type 1 diabetes across four CD4+ subsets.

Unmatched junction bases numbered 15, after V lost 8 bases and J lost 5 bases. Looked up from germline, CDR1 is MNHNS and CDR2 is SASEGT. The CDR3 is made up of 16 amino acids. All sorted populations exceeded 95% purity. Sequenced material consisted of expressed TCRB transcripts (all of the isolated RNA was reverse transcribed). TCRdb keeps only in-frame clones here, not all; method: immunoSEQ multiplex PCR. Found here are 300,000 to 450,000 clones, roughly 13% of them singletons; the top ten hold 0.01%. The rearrangement links TRBV6-1 to TRBJ2-3; TRBD2 agrees at 8 bases. Material for sequencing was naive CD4+ T cells from blood. This receptor was identified in a woman younger than 30 with type 1 diabetes. CDR3 protein: CASGGSGANRGDTQYF. The CDR3, as DNA: TGTGCCAGCGGTGGTAGCGGGGCGAACCGGGGAGATACGCAGTATTTT.